This entry describes one TCR beta chain. Its target is not known. TCRdb's table, derived via immunoSEQ multiplex PCR, lists solely in-frame clones and lacks some. The data show over 100,000 clones, more than 80% seen once. The sample belongs to a study of graft-versus-host responses after intestinal transplantation. Across the whole study: Recipients were given multivisceral, liver-intestinal, or isolated intestinal transplants. Anti-thymocyte globulin served as induction for all recipients, who then took tacrolimus and steroids for 2 to 4 years.

The CDR3 runs to 13 residues. CDR1 and CDR2 from the germline V gene are GTSNPN and SVGIG (reference sequence). J lost 4 bases, V lost 4 bases, and 6 bases had no gene match. Regarding the study as a whole: The authors found GvH clones in recipient marrow, some appearing first in ileum or blood.

The TCR comes from a human donor who was the organ donor for an intestinal transplant. The gene calls are TRBV30 and TRBJ1-1; TRBD1 aligns across 7 bases. The sequencing used unstimulated CD4+ T cells sorted from spleen or lymph node cells, collected before transplant. CDR3 loop: CAWTKGATTEAFF. DNA of the CDR3: TGTGCCTGGACGAAGGGGGCTACCACTGAAGCTTTCTTT.